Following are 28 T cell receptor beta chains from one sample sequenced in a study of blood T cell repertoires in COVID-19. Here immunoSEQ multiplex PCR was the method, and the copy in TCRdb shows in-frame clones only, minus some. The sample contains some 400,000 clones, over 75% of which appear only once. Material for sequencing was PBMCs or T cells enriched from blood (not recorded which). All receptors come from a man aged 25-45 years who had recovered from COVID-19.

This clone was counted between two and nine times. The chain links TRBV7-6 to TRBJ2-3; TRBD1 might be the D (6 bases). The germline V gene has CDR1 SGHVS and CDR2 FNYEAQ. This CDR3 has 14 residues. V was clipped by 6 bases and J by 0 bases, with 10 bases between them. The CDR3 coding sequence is TGTGCCAGCAGTCGGACAGAGAGCACAGATACGCAGTATTTT. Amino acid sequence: CASSRTESTDTQYF. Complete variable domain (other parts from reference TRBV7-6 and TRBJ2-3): GAGVSQSPRYKVTKRGQDVALRCDPISGHVSLYWYRQALGQGPEFLTYFNYEAQQDKSGLPNDRFSAERPEGSISTLTIQRTEQRDSAMYRCASSRTESTDTQYFGPGTRLTVL.

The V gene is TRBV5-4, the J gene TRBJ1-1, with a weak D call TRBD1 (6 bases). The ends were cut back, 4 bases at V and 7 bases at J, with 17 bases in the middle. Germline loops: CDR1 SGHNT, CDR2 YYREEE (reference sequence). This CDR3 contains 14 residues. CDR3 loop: CASSLGAGPGEAFF. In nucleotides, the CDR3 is TGTGCCAGCAGCCTGGGGGCAGGGCCCGGTGAAGCTTTCTTT.

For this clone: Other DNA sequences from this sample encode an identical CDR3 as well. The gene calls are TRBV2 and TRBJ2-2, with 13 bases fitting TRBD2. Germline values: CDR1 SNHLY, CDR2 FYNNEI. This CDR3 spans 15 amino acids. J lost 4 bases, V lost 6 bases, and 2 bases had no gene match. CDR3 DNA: TGTGCCAGCAGACTAGCGGGAGGGGGCACCGGGGAGCTGTTTTTT. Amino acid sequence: CASRLAGGGTGELFF.

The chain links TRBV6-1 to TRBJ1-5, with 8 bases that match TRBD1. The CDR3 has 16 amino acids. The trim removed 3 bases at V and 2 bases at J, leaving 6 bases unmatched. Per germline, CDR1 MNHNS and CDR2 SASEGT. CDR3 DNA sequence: TGTGCCAGCAGTGACAACAGGGGGAGCGGCAATCAGCCCCAGCATTTT. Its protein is CASSDNRGSGNQPQHF.

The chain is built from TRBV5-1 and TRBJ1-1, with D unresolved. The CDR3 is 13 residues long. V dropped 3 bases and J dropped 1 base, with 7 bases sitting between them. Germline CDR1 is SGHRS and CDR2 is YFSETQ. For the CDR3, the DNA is TGCGCCAGCAGCTCGGTAGCGAACACTGAAGCTTTCTTT. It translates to CASSSVANTEAFF.

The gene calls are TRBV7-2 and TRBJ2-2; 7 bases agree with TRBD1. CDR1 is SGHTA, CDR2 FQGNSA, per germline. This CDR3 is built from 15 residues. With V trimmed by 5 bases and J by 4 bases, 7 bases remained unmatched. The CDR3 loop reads CASSRVTGVTGELFF. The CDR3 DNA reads TGTGCCAGCAGCCGGGTTACAGGGGTCACCGGGGAGCTGTTTTTT.

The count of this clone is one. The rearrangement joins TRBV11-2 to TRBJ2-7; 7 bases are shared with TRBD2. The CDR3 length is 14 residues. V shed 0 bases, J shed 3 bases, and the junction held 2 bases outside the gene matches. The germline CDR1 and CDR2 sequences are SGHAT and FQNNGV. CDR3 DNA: TGTGCCAGCAGCTTAGATAGCGGGCGCTACGAGCAGTACTTC. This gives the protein CASSLDSGRYEQYF. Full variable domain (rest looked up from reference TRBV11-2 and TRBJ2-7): EAGVAQSPRYKIIEKRQSVAFWCNPISGHATLYWYQQILGQGPKLLIQFQNNGVVDDSQLPKDRFSAERLKGVDSTLKIQPAKLEDSAVYLCASSLDSGRYEQYFGPGTRLTVT.

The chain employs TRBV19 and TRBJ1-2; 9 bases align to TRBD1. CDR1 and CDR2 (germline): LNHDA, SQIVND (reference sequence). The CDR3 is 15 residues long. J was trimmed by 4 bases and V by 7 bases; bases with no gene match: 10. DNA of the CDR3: TGTGCCAGTAAGGGTCGAGGGACAGGGTCCTATGGCTACACCTTC. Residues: CASKGRGTGSYGYTF.

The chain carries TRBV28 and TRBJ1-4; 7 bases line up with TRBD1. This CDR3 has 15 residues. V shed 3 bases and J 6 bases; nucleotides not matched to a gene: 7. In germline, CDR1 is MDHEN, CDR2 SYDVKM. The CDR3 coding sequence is TGTGCCAGCAGTTTGGGTGTGACAGGGTATGAAAAACTGTTTTTT. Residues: CASSLGVTGYEKLFF.

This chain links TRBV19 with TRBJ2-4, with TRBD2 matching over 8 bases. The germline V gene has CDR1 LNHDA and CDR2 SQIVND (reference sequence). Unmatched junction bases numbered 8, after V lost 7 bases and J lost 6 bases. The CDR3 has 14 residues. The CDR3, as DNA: TGTGCCAGTACCCCCAGCGGGGGCGGAAACATTCAGTACTTC. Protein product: CASTPSGGGNIQYF.

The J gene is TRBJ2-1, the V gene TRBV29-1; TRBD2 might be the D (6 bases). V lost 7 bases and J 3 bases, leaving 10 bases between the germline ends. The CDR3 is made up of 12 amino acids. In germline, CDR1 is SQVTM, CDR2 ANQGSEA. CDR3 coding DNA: TGCAGCGCCGTCGGGGGCTACAATGAGCAGTTCTTC. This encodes CSAVGGYNEQFF.

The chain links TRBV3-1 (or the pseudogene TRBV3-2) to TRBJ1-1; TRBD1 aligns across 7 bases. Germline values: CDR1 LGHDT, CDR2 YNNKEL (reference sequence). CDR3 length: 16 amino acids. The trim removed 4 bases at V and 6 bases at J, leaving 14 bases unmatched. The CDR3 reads CASSPPTGVDIPEAFF. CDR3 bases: TGTGCCAGCAGCCCACCCACAGGGGTAGACATCCCTGAAGCTTTCTTT.

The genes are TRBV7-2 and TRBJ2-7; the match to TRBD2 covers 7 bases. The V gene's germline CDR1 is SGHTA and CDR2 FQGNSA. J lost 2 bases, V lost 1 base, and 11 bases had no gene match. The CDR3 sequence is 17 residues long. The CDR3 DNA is TGTGCCAGCAGCTTAGTGGCTAGCGGCTTGAAGACCTACGAGCAGTACTTC. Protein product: CASSLVASGLKTYEQYF.

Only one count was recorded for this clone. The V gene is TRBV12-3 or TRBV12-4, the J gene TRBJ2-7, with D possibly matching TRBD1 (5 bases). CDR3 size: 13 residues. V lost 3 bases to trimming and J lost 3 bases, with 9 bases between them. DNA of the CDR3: TGTGCCAGCAGTTTGGGGCAGGACTACGAGCAGTACTTC. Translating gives CASSLGQDYEQYF.

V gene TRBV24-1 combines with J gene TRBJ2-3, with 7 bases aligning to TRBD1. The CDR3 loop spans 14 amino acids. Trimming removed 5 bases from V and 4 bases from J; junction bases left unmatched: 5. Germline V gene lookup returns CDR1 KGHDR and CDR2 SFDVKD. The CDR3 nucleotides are TGTGCCACCAGTGTGCCCGGACAGGCAGATACGCAGTATTTT. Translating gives CATSVPGQADTQYF.

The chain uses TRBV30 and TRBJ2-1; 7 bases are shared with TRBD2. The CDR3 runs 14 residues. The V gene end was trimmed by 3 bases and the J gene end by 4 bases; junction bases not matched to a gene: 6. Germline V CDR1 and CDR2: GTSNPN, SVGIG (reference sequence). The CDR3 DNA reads TGTGCCTGGAGAAGGCTAGCGGTATACAATGAGCAGTTCTTC. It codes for CAWRRLAVYNEQFF.

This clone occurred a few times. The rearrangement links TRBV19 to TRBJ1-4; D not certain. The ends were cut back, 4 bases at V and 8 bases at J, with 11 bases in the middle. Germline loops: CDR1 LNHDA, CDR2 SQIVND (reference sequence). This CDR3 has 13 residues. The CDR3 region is CASSTVGGEKLFF. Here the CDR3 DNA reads TGTGCCAGTAGTACGGTAGGAGGGGAAAAACTGTTTTTT. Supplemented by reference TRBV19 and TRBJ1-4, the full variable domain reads DGGITQSPKYLFRKEGQNVTLSCEQNLNHDAMYWYRQDPGQGLRLIYYSQIVNDFQKGDIAEGYSVSREKKESFPLTVTSAQKNPTAFYLCASSTVGGEKLFFGSGTQLSVL.

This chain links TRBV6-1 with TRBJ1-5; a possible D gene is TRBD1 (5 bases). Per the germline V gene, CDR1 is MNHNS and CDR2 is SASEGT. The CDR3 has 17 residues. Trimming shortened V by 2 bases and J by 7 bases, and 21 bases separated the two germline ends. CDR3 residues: CASSESVGFIGAQPQHF. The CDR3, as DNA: TGTGCCAGCAGTGAATCGGTCGGGTTCATAGGGGCCCAGCCCCAGCATTTT.

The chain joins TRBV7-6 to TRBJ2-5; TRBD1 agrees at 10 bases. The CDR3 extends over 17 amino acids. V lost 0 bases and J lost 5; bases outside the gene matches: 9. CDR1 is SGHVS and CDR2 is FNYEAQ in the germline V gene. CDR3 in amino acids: CASSLATGTGAAETQYF. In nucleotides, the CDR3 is TGTGCCAGCAGCTTAGCAACCGGGACAGGGGCAGCGGAGACCCAGTACTTC.

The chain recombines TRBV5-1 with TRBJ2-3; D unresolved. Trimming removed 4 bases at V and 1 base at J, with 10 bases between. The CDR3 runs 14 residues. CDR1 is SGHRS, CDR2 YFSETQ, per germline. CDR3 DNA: TGCGCCAGCAGCCCCACCGGTGGCACAGATACGCAGTATTTT. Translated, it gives CASSPTGGTDTQYF.

The CDR3 reads CASSLVLIGQSNEKLFF. The CDR3 DNA follows: TGTGCCAGCAGCTTAGTATTAATCGGACAGTCTAATGAAAAACTGTTTTTT. The chain joins TRBV11-2 to TRBJ1-4; possibly TRBD1 for D (6 bases). Germline CDR1 SGHAT, CDR2 FQNNGV. V lost 1 base to trimming and J lost 3 bases, with 15 bases between them. CDR3 length: 17 residues.

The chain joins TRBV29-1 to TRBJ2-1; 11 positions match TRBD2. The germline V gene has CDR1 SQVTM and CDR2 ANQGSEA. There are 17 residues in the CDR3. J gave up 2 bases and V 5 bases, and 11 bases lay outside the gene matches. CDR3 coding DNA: TGCAGCGTTCCAGGGACTAGCGGAGTGAGTACCTACAATGAGCAGTTCTTC. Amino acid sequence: CSVPGTSGVSTYNEQFF.

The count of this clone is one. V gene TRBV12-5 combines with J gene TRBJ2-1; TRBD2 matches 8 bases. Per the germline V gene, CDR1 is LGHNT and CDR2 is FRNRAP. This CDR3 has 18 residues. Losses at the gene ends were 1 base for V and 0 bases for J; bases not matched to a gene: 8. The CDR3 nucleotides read TGTGCTAGTGGTTTGGGGAAGACTAGCGCAAGCTCCTACAATGAGCAGTTCTTC. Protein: CASGLGKTSASSYNEQFF. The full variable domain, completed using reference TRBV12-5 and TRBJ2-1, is DARVTQTPRHKVTEMGQEVTMRCQPILGHNTVFWYRQTMMQGLELLAYFRNRAPLDDSGMPKDRFSAEMPDATLATLKIQPSEPRDSAVYFCASGLGKTSASSYNEQFFGPGTRLTVL.

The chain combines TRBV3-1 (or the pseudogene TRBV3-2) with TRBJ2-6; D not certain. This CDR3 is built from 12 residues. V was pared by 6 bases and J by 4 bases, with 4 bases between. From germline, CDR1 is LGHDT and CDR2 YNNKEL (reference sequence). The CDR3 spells CASRRGANVLTF. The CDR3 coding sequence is TGTGCCAGCAGGCGGGGGGCCAACGTCCTGACTTTC.

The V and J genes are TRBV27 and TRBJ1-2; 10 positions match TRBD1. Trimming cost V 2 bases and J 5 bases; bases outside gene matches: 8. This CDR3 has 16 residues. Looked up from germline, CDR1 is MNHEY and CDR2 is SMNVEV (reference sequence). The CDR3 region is CASSLRPRDRGYGYTF. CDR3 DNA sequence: TGTGCCAGCAGTTTACGACCCCGGGACAGGGGATATGGCTACACCTTC.

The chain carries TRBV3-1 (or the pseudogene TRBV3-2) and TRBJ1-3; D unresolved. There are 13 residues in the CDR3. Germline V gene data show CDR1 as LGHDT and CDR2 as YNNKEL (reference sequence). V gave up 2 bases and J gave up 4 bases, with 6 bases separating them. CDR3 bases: TGTGCCAGCAGCCAATCTAGCGGAAACACCATATATTTT. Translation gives CASSQSSGNTIYF.

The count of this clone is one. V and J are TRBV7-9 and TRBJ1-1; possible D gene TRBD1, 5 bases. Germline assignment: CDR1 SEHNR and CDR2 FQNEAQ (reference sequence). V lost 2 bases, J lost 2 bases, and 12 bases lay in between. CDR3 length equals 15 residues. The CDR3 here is CASSLLWGANTEAFF. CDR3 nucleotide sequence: TGTGCCAGCAGCTTACTATGGGGCGCCAACACTGAAGCTTTCTTT.

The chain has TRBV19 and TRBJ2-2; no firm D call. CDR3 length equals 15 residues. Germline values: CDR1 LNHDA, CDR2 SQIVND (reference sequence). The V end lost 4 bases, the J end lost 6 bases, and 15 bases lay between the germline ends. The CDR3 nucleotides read TGTGCCAGTAGTACTGTTCTGGTTCAGGCCGGGGAGCTGTTTTTT. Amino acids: CASSTVLVQAGELFF.